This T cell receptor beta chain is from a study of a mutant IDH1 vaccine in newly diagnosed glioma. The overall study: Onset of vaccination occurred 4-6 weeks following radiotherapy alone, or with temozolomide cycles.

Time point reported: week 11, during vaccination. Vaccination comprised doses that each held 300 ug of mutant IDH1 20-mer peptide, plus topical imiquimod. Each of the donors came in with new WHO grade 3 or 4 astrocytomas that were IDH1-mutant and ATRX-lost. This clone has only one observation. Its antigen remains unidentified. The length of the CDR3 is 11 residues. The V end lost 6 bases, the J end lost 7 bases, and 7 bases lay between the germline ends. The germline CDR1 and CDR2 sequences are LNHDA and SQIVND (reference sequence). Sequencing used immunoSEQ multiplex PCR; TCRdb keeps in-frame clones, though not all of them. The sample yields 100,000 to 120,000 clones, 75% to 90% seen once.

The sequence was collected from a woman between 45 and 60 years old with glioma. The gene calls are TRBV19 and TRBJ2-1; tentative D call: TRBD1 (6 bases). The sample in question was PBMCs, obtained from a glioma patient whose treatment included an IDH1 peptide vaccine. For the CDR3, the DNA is TGTGCCAGTAGAGACAGGAATGAGCAGTTCTTC. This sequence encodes CASRDRNEQFF.